In its sample, the clone carrying this TCR beta chain was seen once. Sequenced by immunoSEQ multiplex PCR; TCRdb stores in-frame clones only, minus some. The sample contains around 240,000 clones, 90% of which appear only once. This CDR3 has 13 amino acids. Germline V gives CDR1 SEHNR, CDR2 FQNEAQ (reference sequence). V lost 0 bases and J lost 11, with 11 bases in between. This record comes from a study of cytomegalovirus exposure and HLA in healthy donors. It was the approximately 110-subject validation cohort, separate from the approximately 680-subject first cohort, to which the donors belonged. The receptor's source is a woman younger than 35 in good health and CMV-seronegative. The rearrangement uses TRBV7-9 and TRBJ1-5; D call uncertain. Input material: PBMCs. CDR3 protein: CASSLAEGGTQHF. In nucleotides, the CDR3 is TGTGCCAGCAGCTTAGCCGAGGGTGGAACCCAGCATTTT.